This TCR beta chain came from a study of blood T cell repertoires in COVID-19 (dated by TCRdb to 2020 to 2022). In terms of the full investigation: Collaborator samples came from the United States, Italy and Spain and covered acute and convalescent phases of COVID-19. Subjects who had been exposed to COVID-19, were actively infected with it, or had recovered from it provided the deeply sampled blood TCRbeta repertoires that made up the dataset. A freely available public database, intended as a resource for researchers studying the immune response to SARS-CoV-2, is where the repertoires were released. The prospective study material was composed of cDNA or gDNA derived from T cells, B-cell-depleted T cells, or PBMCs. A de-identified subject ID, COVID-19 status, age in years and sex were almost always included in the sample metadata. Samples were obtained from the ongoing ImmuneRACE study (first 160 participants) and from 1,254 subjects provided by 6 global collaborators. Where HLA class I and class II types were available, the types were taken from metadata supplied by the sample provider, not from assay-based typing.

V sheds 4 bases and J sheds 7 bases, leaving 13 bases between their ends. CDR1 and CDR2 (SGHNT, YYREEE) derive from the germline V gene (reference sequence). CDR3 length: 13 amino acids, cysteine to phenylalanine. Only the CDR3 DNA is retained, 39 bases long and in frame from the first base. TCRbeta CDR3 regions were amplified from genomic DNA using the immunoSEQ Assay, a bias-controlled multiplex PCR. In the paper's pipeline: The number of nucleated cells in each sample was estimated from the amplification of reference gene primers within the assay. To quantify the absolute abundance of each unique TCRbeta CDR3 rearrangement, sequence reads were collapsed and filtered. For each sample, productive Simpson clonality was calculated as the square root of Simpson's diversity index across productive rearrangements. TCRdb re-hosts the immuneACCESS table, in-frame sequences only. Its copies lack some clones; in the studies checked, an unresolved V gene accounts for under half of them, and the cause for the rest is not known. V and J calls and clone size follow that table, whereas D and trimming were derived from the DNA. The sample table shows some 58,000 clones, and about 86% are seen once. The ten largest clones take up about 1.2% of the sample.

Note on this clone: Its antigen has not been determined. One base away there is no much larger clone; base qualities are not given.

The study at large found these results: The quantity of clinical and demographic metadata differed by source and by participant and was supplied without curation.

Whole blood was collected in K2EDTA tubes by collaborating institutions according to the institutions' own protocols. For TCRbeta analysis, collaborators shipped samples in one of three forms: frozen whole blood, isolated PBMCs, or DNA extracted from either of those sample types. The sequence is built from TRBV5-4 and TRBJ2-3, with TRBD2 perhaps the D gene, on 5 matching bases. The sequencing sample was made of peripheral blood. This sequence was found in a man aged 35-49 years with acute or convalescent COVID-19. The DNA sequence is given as TGTGCCAGCAGCCTCCCCCCGGGGTATACGCAGTATTTT. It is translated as CASSLPPGYTQYF.